Listed below are T cell receptor beta chains from one sample, sequenced in a study of blood T cell repertoires in COVID-19. Sequenced by immunoSEQ multiplex PCR; TCRdb stores in-frame clones only, minus some. The sample includes some 200,000 clones, 85% to 90% of them seen just once. Sequencing was done on a sample of PBMCs or T cells enriched from blood (not recorded which). These receptors all stem from a woman between 50 and 59 years old in a cohort exposed to, infected with or recovered from COVID-19 (not recorded which). The CDR3 runs from the conserved cysteine through the conserved F or W.

v_call	j_call	cdr3_aa
TRBV12-3/TRBV12-4	TRBJ1-1	CASSRTGNTEAFF
TRBV18	TRBJ2-1	CASSPVGARTSYNEQFF
TRBV18	TRBJ2-2	CASSPSGGYAGELFF
TRBV18	TRBJ2-5	CASSPPGQGETQYF
TRBV6-5	TRBJ1-6	CASRLGGKDSPLHF
TRBV9	TRBJ1-2	CASSERQGVYGYTF
TRBV18	TRBJ1-1	CASSTGEETEAFF
TRBV3-1/TRBV3-2	TRBJ2-5	CASSHQTGKVETQYF
TRBV19	TRBJ1-3	CASSARQNSGNTIYF
TRBV20-1	TRBJ1-2	CSAVRDYGYTF
TRBV7-2	TRBJ2-3	CASSLPRTSGGTDTQYF
TRBV19	TRBJ1-2	CASTGTGATILNRDGYTF
TRBV5-4	TRBJ2-4	CASSLDGGLNIQYF
TRBV4-2	TRBJ2-5	CASSQETGGGETQYF
TRBV5-4	TRBJ2-2	CASKGPRTGELFF
TRBV6-2/TRBV6-3	TRBJ1-4	CASSRPQGATNEKLFF
TRBV7-2	TRBJ1-1	CASSTRRGEAFF
TRBV30	TRBJ1-6	CAWSPVLTGYYSPLHF
TRBV3-1/TRBV3-2	TRBJ1-1	CASSPREDTEAFF
TRBV28	TRBJ2-1	CASSSGTSGNNEQFF
TRBV2	TRBJ1-4	CASRGGLNEKLFF
TRBV7-2	TRBJ2-1	CASSFRRASEQFF
TRBV27	TRBJ1-3	CASSLSWRGSGNTIYF
TRBV7-2	TRBJ1-3	CASSLRQGQNTIYF
TRBV11-1	TRBJ2-7	CASSLSAGLSYEQYF
TRBV6-5	TRBJ2-7	CASRPGLAMREQYF
TRBV3-1/TRBV3-2	TRBJ2-3	CASSQAGTKDTQYF
TRBV4-1	TRBJ2-1	CASSRGRAKTENEQFF
TRBV5-1	TRBJ2-5	CASSLWSEETQYF
TRBV4-3	TRBJ1-3	CASSQGGRGNTIYF
TRBV4-3	TRBJ1-2	CASSRTGFGYGYTF
TRBV10-3	TRBJ1-1	CAISEWGDRGANTEAFF
TRBV4-1	TRBJ2-5	CASSQVSYSGTSILRETQYF
TRBV3-1/TRBV3-2	TRBJ2-5	CASSQRTDRETQYF
TRBV6-5	TRBJ2-5	CASSRRAGFQETQYF
TRBV5-6	TRBJ1-3	CASASSPGPGNTIYF
TRBV5-1	TRBJ1-2	CASSLEGDRGYGYTF
TRBV6-2/TRBV6-3	TRBJ2-5	CASSYSLGGGDWETQYF